This T cell receptor (beta chain) was identified in a study of CD8+CD57+ T cells in acquired aplastic anemia. Study at large: The sorted CD4+ and CD8+ cells yielded an average approximately 3.3 ug of DNA.

TCR beta VDJ and CDR3 profiles were obtained from a genomic DNA template. A single record per CDR3 protein comes from TCRdb applying MiXCR to the reads. The sample holds approximately 130,000 distinct CDR3 sequences, 30% to 45% seen once. Those patients picked for sequencing had displayed CD8+CD57+ cell expansion on flow cytometry. Patients had received no therapy at the time of blood sampling. Germline V gives CDR1 SQVTM, CDR2 ANQGSEA. V shed 6 bases and J shed 11 bases, with 15 bases lying between them. The CDR3 covers 11 residues. The V call is TRBV29-1, the J call TRBJ2-3, with D possibly matching TRBD2 (7 bases). The sequence derives from a human donor with aplastic anemia. Sequencing was performed on sorted CD4+, CD8+, or CD8+CD57+ T cells (not recorded which) from PBMCs. The CDR3 loop is CSVGGAGEQYF. The CDR3 DNA reads TGCAGCGTGGGGGGGGCAGGCGAGCAGTATTTT.